Described below is a single TCR beta chain sequence and its context. Its antigen remains unidentified. These data come from a study of cytomegalovirus exposure and HLA in healthy donors. Study-level results: The authors enumerated roughly 180 TCR beta chains as linked to cytomegalovirus. It was found in a later analysis that first-cohort TCR clusters tended to co-occur in the approximately 120 validation repertoires.

The donors were in the roughly 120-subject validation cohort; that cohort was separate from the roughly 680-subject first cohort. Using immunoSEQ multiplex PCR, the repertoire was profiled, and TCRdb retains in-frame clones only, with some absent. The sample has 65,000 to 80,000 clones; about 94% are singletons. The receptor comes from a young woman in good health and CMV-seronegative. Sequenced sample: PBMCs.

CDR3 residues: CASSVSGHTNQPQHF. CDR3 coding DNA: TGTGCCAGCAGCGTTTCAGGGCATACCAATCAGCCCCAGCATTTT. This chain joins TRBV9 and TRBJ1-5; possibly TRBD1 for D (5 bases). CDR1 and CDR2 from the germline V gene are SGDLS and YYNGEE. CDR3 length: 15 amino acids. V was pared by 2 bases and J by 3 bases, with 12 bases between.